The 10 T cell receptor beta chains in this list originate from one sample, sequenced in a study of T-cell memory formation after mild COVID-19. TCRdb called the 5' RACE reads again in MiXCR, with one record for every CDR3 protein. The data contain 470,000 or so distinct CDR3 sequences, 18% of them singletons. Material for sequencing was PBMCs or a T cell subset sorted from them (not recorded which). The receptors stem from a man younger than 35 who had mild COVID-19 (a few samples of this study predate the infection). Cell type and time point are not known.

This clonotype was detected ten times or more. The chain is built from TRBV18 and TRBJ2-2, with 8 bases identical to TRBD1. Germline trimming cut 0 bases from V and 7 bases from J; bases unmatched to any gene: 7. The CDR3 contains 16 residues. The germline V gene has CDR1 KGHSH and CDR2 LQKENI. The CDR3 loop reads CASSPPDRALIGELFF. CDR3 DNA sequence: TGTGCCAGCTCACCACCGGACAGGGCATTAATCGGGGAGCTGTTTTTT.

This rearrangement joins TRBV5-1 to TRBJ1-5, with a possible D match to TRBD1 (5 bases). The germline V and J ends were trimmed by 0 bases and 12 bases, with 31 bases remaining between them. Germline V gives CDR1 SGHRS, CDR2 YFSETQ. This CDR3 has 19 amino acids. The CDR3 bases are TGCGCCAGCAGCTTGGGGTTCTCAGGGTGGCAAGACCCGAATCAACACCAGCATTTT. It specifies CASSLGFSGWQDPNQHQHF.

The genes are TRBV7-2 and TRBJ2-2; D remains ambiguous. This CDR3 comprises 14 residues. Looked up from germline, CDR1 is SGHTA and CDR2 is FQGNSA. V lost 1 base, J lost 7 bases, and 10 bases lay in between. The CDR3 here is CASSLVYVGGELFF. The CDR3 DNA reads TGTGCCAGCAGCTTAGTGTACGTAGGCGGGGAGCTGTTTTTT.

This clonotype was recorded a few times. The CDR3 region has the DNA TGTGCCAGCAGCTCCTCCCACGCGAGGGATACGCAGTATTTT. Its protein is CASSSSHARDTQYF. J is TRBJ2-3 and V is TRBV7-2; D call uncertain. The CDR3 has 14 residues. V lost 4 bases to trimming and J lost 6 bases, with 14 bases between them. CDR1 is SGHTA, CDR2 FQGNSA, per germline.

This clonotype was detected ten times or more. V gene TRBV5-1 combines with J gene TRBJ2-1; a weak D match, TRBD1 (6 bases). V lost 5 bases, J lost 10 bases, and 13 bases lay in between. This CDR3 spans 12 amino acids. CDR1 SGHRS and CDR2 YFSETQ come from the germline V gene. The CDR3 protein is CASRVDRQEQFF. CDR3 nucleotide sequence: TGCGCCAGCAGGGTGGACAGACAAGAGCAGTTCTTC. The whole variable domain, remainder taken from reference TRBV5-1 and TRBJ2-1, is KAGVTQTPRYLIKTRGQQVTLSCSPISGHRSVSWYQQTPGQGLQFLFEYFSETQRNKGNFPGRFSGRQFSNSRSEMNVSTLELGDSALYLCASRVDRQEQFFGPGTRLTVL.

This clonotype was seen more than once but under ten times. This rearrangement joins TRBV4-1 to TRBJ2-1, with TRBD2 matching over 8 bases. Germline loops: CDR1 MGHRA, CDR2 YSYEKL. This CDR3 spans 16 amino acids. Trimming cost V 4 bases and J 2 bases; bases outside gene matches: 7. CDR3 sequence reads: CASSRQLAVAYNEQFF. The CDR3 DNA sequence: TGCGCCAGCAGCCGCCAACTAGCGGTGGCCTACAATGAGCAGTTCTTC.

This clonotype appeared once. V and J are TRBV5-1 and TRBJ1-1; TRBD1 agrees at 8 bases. The CDR3 consists of 15 residues. The germline CDR1 and CDR2 sequences are SGHRS and YFSETQ. The V segment lost 3 bases and the J segment 2 bases; nucleotides outside the gene matches: 6. The CDR3 is CASSSVTGENTEAFF. CDR3 DNA: TGCGCCAGCAGCTCAGTGACAGGGGAAAACACTGAAGCTTTCTTT.

This chain links TRBV9 with TRBJ1-2; possibly TRBD1 for D (5 bases). The V gene's germline CDR1 is SGDLS and CDR2 YYNGEE. The CDR3 contains 14 residues. Trimming took 0 bases from V and 2 from J, leaving 8 bases between them. This chain's CDR3 is CASSVDPGNYGYTF. The DNA for the CDR3 is TGTGCCAGCAGCGTAGATCCAGGGAACTATGGCTACACCTTC.

The gene calls are TRBV20-1 and TRBJ2-7; a weak D match, TRBD2 (7 bases). This CDR3 is 16 amino acids long. Germline CDR1 DFQATT, CDR2 SNEGSKA (reference sequence). V was pared by 6 bases and J by 6 bases, with 27 bases between. This CDR3 is CSASPGRGAGWSEQYF. Written as DNA, the CDR3 is TGCAGTGCCAGCCCGGGACGGGGGGCCGGTTGGTCCGAGCAGTACTTC.

This clonotype was seen repeatedly, ten times or more. DNA of the CDR3: TGCGCCAGCAGCTTAGAAGGGAGAGCCGACAGGGCCGATACGCAGTATTTT. It yields the protein CASSLEGRADRADTQYF. V usage is TRBV5-1 and J usage is TRBJ2-3; 7 bases are a match to TRBD1. The V gene end was trimmed by 2 bases and the J gene end by 6 bases; junction bases not matched to a gene: 15. CDR1 and CDR2 from the germline V gene are SGHRS and YFSETQ. This CDR3 contains 17 residues.